Sequencing of this TCR beta chain was carried out in a study of T cell responses to AZD1222 COVID-19 vaccine. Pooled in the analysis were second doses at about 4 or about 12 weeks. Findings and caveats of the study: Across spike, vaccine-associated CD4 TCRs were found, dominant at 160-218 and 743-854. The study sampled repertoires only after the peak T cell response. The donors showed a predominance of white British ancestry and of females, with possible underestimation of clonal diversity.

Clones were read by immunoSEQ multiplex PCR, and TCRdb kept only the in-frame ones, dropping some. The table shows some 150,000 clones, with just over 85% occurring only once. Notes on this clone: Its specificity is not known.

This material consisted of peripheral blood, taken 28 days after the second AZD1222 dose. The sequence derives from an adult who received the AZD1222 COVID-19 vaccine.

CDR3 sequence: CASSVEAGGGANTQYF. In nucleotides, the CDR3 is TGTGCCAGCAGCGTAGAGGCGGGAGGGGGGGCAAATACGCAGTATTTT. The chain links TRBV9 to TRBJ2-3; 9 bases align to TRBD2. V lost 0 bases and J lost 7; bases outside the gene matches: 9. Germline V gives CDR1 SGDLS, CDR2 YYNGEE. The CDR3 extends over 16 amino acids.